The rows below give T cell receptor beta chains drawn from one sample of a study of Ad26.COV2.S vaccination and SARS-CoV-2 variants. Assay used: immunoSEQ multiplex PCR; TCRdb lists only in-frame clones, some missing. The sample includes roughly 510,000 clones, roughly 87% of them seen just once. This specimen consisted of peripheral blood, obtained in a trial of Ad26.COV2.S vaccine versus placebo. All receptors derive from a person between 18 and 65 years old who received the Ad26.COV2.S COVID-19 vaccine or a placebo. Each CDR3 is given with its conserved first and last residue. D genes are given only for firm matches. Part of the rows lack a size; the others show once, few, many or a class for expanded clones.

j_gene	d_gene	v_gene	abundance	CDR3aa	CDR3nt
TRBJ1-1	NA	TRBV18	NA	CASSEQGRGNTEAFF	TGTGCCAGCTCCGAGCAGGGTCGCGGGAACACTGAAGCTTTCTTT
TRBJ2-7	NA	TRBV5-1	NA	CASSLRLERPHEQYF	TGCGCCAGCAGCTTGCGGCTAGAAAGACCCCACGAGCAGTACTTC
TRBJ2-2	NA	TRBV7-6	NA	CASSLAAGSNTGELFF	TGTGCCAGCAGCTTAGCTGCAGGATCGAACACCGGGGAGCTGTTTTTT
TRBJ1-1	NA	TRBV5-1	NA	CASSPTQTNTEAFF	TGCGCCAGCAGCCCTACACAGACTAACACTGAAGCTTTCTTT
TRBJ1-2	NA	TRBV4-1	NA	CASSQDLTAQGHYGYTF	TGCGCCAGCAGCCAAGATCTTACGGCGCAGGGACACTATGGCTACACCTTC
TRBJ2-1	TRBD1	TRBV11-3	NA	CASSLGVDRGYNEQFF	TGTGCCAGCAGCTTAGGTGTAGACAGGGGGTACAATGAGCAGTTCTTC
TRBJ1-3	TRBD1	TRBV28	NA	CASSLPLGQGAGNTIYF	TGTGCCAGCAGTTTACCCCTAGGACAGGGGGCTGGAAACACCATATATTTT
TRBJ2-3	NA	TRBV6-2/TRBV6-3	NA	CASSQYTDTQYF	TGTGCCAGCAGCCAGTACACAGATACGCAGTATTTT
TRBJ2-1	NA	TRBV6-2/TRBV6-3	NA	CASSYQSSWLGAAFF	TGTGCCAGCAGTTACCAGAGTTCGTGGTTGGGGGCGGCGTTCTTC
TRBJ1-5	NA	TRBV12-3/TRBV12-4	NA	CASSFHREPQHF	TGTGCCAGCAGTTTCCATCGGGAGCCCCAGCATTTT
TRBJ1-2	NA	TRBV28	many	CASSLVTPATGYTF	TGTGCCAGCAGTTTAGTGACCCCAGCTACTGGCTACACCTTC
TRBJ2-3	TRBD2	TRBV5-1	NA	CASRGTSGQTDTQYF	TGCGCCAGCAGAGGAACTAGCGGGCAAACAGATACGCAGTATTTT
TRBJ1-2	NA	TRBV19	once	CASSVRRGLYGYTF	TGTGCCAGTAGCGTGAGGCGGGGCCTCTATGGCTACACCTTC
TRBJ2-2	NA	TRBV29-1	NA	CSVAGNTGELFF	TGCAGCGTAGCTGGGAACACCGGGGAGCTGTTTTTT
TRBJ1-6	NA	TRBV6-6	once	CASSLPPHSPLHF	TGTGCCAGCAGCCTACCCCCCCATTCACCCCTCCACTTT
TRBJ1-1	NA	TRBV6-5	NA	CASKENTEAFF	TGTGCCAGCAAGGAGAACACTGAAGCTTTCTTT
TRBJ1-3	NA	TRBV10-3	NA	CAISAVPGDTIYF	TGTGCCATCAGTGCCGTACCGGGGGACACCATATATTTT
TRBJ2-7	TRBD2	TRBV5-4	NA	CASSMGLAETYEQYF	TGTGCCAGCAGCATGGGACTAGCGGAGACCTACGAGCAGTACTTC
TRBJ2-3	NA	TRBV27	NA	CASSLQGSTDTQYF	TGTGCCAGCAGTTTACAGGGGAGCACAGATACGCAGTATTTT
TRBJ1-2	NA	TRBV10-3	NA	CAISESPRGGDYGYTF	TGTGCCATCAGTGAGTCTCCCAGGGGAGGCGACTATGGCTACACCTTC